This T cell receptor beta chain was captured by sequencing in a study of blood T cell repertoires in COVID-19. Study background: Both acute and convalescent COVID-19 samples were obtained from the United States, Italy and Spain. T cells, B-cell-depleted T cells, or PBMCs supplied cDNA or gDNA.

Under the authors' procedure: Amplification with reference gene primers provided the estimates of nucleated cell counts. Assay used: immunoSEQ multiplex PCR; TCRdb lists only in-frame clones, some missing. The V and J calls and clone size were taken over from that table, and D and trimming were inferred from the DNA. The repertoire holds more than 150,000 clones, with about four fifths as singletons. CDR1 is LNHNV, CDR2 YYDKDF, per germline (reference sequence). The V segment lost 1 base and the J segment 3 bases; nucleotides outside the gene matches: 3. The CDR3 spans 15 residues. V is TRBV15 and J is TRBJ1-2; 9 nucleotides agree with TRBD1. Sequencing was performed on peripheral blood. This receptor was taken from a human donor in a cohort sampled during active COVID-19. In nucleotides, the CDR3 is TGTGCCACCAGCAGAGGACAGGGGGGAGACTATGGCTACACCTTC. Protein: CATSRGQGGDYGYTF.